This TCR beta chain was profiled in a study of identical twins. Study-level points and caveats: Out-of-frame sharing of TCR alpha in monozygotic twins was underestimated by models. Cross-sectional statistical analysis, not tracking of the same donors, underpinned the conclusions.

In germline, CDR1 is MNHEY, CDR2 SMNVEV (reference sequence). Trimming removed 3 bases from V and 2 bases from J, with 15 bases in between. The CDR3 covers 16 residues. TCRdb analysed the 5' RACE reads with MiXCR anew, one entry per CDR3 protein. The sample records approximately 240,000 distinct CDR3 sequences, about 14% being singletons. The sample holds a few counts of this clonotype. Its antigen is not known. The specimen sequenced was memory (CD45RO+) T cells sorted from blood. The chain carries TRBV27 and TRBJ2-3, with no clear D. The sequence derives from a woman younger than 30 in good health. CDR3 protein: CASSLWAPAFTDTQYF. DNA of the CDR3: TGTGCCAGCAGTTTGTGGGCTCCAGCTTTCACAGATACGCAGTATTTT.